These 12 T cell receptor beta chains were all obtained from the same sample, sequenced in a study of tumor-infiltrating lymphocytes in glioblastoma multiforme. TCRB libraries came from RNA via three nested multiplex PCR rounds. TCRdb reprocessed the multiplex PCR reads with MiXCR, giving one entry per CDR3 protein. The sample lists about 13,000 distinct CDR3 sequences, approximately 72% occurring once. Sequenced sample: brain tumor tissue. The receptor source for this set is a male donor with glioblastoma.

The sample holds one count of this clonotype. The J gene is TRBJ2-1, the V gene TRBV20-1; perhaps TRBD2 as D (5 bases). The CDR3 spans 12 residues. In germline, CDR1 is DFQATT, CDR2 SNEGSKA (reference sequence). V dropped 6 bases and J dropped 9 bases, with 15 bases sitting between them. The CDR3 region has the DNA TGCAGTGCCTCGGGGAGCAACGGTGAGCAGTTCTTC. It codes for CSASGSNGEQFF.

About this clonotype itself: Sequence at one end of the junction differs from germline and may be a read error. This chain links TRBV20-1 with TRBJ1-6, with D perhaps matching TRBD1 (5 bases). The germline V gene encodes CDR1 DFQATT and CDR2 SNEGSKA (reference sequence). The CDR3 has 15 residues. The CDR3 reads CSARGQGSVISLLHF. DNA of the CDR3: TGCAGTGCTAGAGGGCAGGGTTCCGTGATTTCACTCCTCCACTTT.

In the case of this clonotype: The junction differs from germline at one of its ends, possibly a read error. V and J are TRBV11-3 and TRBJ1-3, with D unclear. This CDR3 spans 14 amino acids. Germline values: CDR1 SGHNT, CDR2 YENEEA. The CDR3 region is CSSSLRGSGNTIYF. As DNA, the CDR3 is TGTTCCAGCAGCCTCCGGGGCTCTGGAAACACCATATATTTT.

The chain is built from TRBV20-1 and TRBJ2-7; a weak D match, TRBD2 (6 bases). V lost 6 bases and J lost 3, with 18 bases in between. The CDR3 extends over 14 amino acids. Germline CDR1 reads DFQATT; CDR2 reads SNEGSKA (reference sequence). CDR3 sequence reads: CSAIGHSGSYEQYF. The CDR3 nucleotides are TGCAGTGCCATAGGACATTCCGGGAGCTACGAGCAGTACTTC.

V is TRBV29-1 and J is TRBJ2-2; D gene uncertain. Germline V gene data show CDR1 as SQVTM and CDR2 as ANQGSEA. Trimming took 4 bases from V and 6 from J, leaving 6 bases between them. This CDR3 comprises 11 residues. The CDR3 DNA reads TGCAGCGTTGGGGGTTCCGGGGAGCTGTTTTTT. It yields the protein CSVGGSGELFF.

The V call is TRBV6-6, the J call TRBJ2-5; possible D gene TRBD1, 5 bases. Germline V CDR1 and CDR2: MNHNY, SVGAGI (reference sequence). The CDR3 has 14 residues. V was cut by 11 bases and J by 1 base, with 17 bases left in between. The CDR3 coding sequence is TGTGCCGGCACCCAAGGGGCGACCCAAGAGACCCAGTACTTC. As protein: CAGTQGATQETQYF.

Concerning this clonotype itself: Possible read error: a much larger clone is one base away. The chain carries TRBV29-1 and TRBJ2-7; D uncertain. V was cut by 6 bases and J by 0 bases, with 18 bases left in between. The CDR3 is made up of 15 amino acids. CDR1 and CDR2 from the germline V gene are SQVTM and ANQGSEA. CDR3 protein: CSVPGGVLASYEQYF. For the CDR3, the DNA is TGCAGCGTACCGGGTGGGGTATTGGCCTCCTACGAGCAGTACTTC.

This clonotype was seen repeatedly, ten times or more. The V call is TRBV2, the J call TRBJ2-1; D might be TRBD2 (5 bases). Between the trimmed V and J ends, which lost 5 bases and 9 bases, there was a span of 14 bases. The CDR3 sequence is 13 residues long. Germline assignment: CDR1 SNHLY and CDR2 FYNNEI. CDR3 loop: CASSRERDSEQFF. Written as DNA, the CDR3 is TGTGCCAGCAGTAGAGAACGGGATTCTGAGCAGTTCTTC. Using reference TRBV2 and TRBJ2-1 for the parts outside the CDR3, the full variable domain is EPEVTQTPSHQVTQMGQEVILRCVPISNHLYFYWYRQILGQKVEFLVSFYNNEISEKSEIFDDQFSVERPDGSNFTLKIRSTKLEDSAMYFCASSRERDSEQFFGPGTRLTVL.

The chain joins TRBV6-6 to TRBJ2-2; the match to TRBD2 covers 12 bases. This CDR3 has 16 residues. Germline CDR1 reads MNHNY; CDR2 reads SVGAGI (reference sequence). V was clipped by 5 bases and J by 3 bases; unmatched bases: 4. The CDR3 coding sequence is TGTGCCAGCAGTCCCGGACTAGCGGGGTACACCGGGGAGCTGTTTTTT. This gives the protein CASSPGLAGYTGELFF.

CDR3 DNA sequence: TGCAGTGCTCCAGGGTTCGGGACATGGAGTCGCGTGCAGTACTTC. The encoded protein is CSAPGFGTWSRVQYF. The rearrangement uses TRBV20-1 and TRBJ2-7; TRBD1 might be the D (6 bases). Germline-derived CDR1 and CDR2 are DFQATT and SNEGSKA (reference sequence). The V and J ends lost 5 bases and 9 bases respectively, with 26 bases between them. The CDR3 is 15 amino acids.

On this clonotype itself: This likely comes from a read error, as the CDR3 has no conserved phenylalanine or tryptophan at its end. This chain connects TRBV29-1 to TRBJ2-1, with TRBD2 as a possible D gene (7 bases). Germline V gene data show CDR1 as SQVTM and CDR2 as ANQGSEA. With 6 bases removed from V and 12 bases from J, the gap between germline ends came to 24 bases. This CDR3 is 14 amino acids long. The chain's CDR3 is CSVEYVAGASGQFY. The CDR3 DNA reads TGCAGCGTCGAATATGTGGCGGGGGCTAGCGGGCAGTTCTAC.

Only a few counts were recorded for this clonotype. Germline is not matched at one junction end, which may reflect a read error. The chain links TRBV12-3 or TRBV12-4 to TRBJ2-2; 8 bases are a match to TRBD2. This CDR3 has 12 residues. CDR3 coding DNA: TGTGCCAGCACCCAGTCCGGGAGGGAGCTATTTTTT. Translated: CASTQSGRELFF.